This T cell receptor (beta chain) was observed in a study of blood T cell repertoires in COVID-19. Whole-study context: The analysed material was cDNA or gDNA that came from T cells, B-cell-depleted T cells, or PBMCs.

Assay used: immunoSEQ multiplex PCR; TCRdb lists only in-frame clones, some missing. The table has approximately 110,000 clones, 69% seen once. Sequences were obtained from peripheral blood. This clonotype was sampled from a man older than 75 with acute or convalescent COVID-19.

As DNA, the CDR3 is TGTGCCAGCAGCTTTTTAAGGGGAGATACGCAGTATTTT. This codes for CASSFLRGDTQYF. The chain couples TRBV7-8 to TRBJ2-3; the D gene is possibly TRBD1 (5 bases). V shed 3 bases and J shed 5 bases, with 9 bases lying between them. Germline CDR1 reads SGHVS; CDR2 reads FQNEAQ. CDR3 length: 13 residues.